A single sample is the source of the 14 T cell receptor beta chains below, sequenced in a study of OX40 agonist ivuxolimab in advanced cancers. Library generation was performed with the immunoSEQ multiplex PCR assay. TCRdb retrieved this table from immuneACCESS and kept in-frame rearrangements only. Not all clones are present; in checked studies, unresolved V genes account for under half, and no reason is known for the remainder. This sample gives fewer than 90,000 clones in total; 87% of them show up just once. Together, the top ten hold approximately 1.3% of the sample. This material consisted of CD4+ or CD8+ T cells sorted from blood, taken in a trial of the OX40 agonist ivuxolimab. These receptors originate from an adult with an advanced solid tumor such as melanoma, head and neck, liver or kidney cancer.

CDR3 sequence: CASSHSRGTSTDTQYF. The CDR3 DNA follows: TGTGCCAGCTCGCACTCCCGCGGGACTAGCACAGATACGCAGTATTTT. The V gene is TRBV25-1, the J gene TRBJ2-3, with D tentatively TRBD2 (6 bases). Looked up from germline, CDR1 is MGHDK and CDR2 is SYGVNS. The CDR3 has 16 amino acids. V dropped 8 bases and J dropped 0 bases, with 18 bases sitting between them.

The rearrangement uses TRBV2 and TRBJ1-5; no firm D call. Germline loops: CDR1 SNHLY, CDR2 FYNNEI. CDR3 size: 14 residues. Trimming removed 7 bases from V and 0 bases from J, with 10 bases in between. CDR3 coding DNA: TGTGCCAGCACCGGACGGATTAGCAATCAGCCCCAGCATTTT. Amino acids: CASTGRISNQPQHF.

The V gene is TRBV19, the J gene TRBJ2-3; D tentatively reads TRBD1 or TRBD2 (5 bases each). V gave up 4 bases and J gave up 0 bases, with 17 bases separating them. The CDR3 is made up of 17 amino acids. From germline, CDR1 is LNHDA and CDR2 SQIVND (reference sequence). CDR3 loop: CASSTRRRDGSTDTQYF. The CDR3 DNA reads as TGTGCCAGTAGTACGCGGCGCCGGGACGGAAGCACAGATACGCAGTATTTT. The whole variable domain, filled in from reference TRBV19 and TRBJ2-3, reads DGGITQSPKYLFRKEGQNVTLSCEQNLNHDAMYWYRQDPGQGLRLIYYSQIVNDFQKGDIAEGYSVSREKKESFPLTVTSAQKNPTAFYLCASSTRRRDGSTDTQYFGPGTRLTVL.

The chain uses TRBV5-5 and TRBJ1-2; D ambiguous. Trimming left V 4 bases short and J 9 bases short, with 10 bases between. Germline V gives CDR1 SGHKS, CDR2 YYEKEE (reference sequence). This CDR3 region has 11 residues. The CDR3, as DNA: TGTGCCAGCAGCCGAACTTGGAGCTACACCTTC. Translation gives CASSRTWSYTF.

This chain uses TRBV6-1 with TRBJ1-5; D is uncertain. Germline V gene lookup returns CDR1 MNHNS and CDR2 SASEGT. V lost 1 base and J 6 bases, leaving 7 bases between the germline ends. This CDR3 comprises 13 residues. CDR3 residues: CASSEEGGQPQHF. The CDR3 nucleotides are TGTGCCAGCAGTGAAGAGGGTGGTCAGCCCCAGCATTTT.

This rearrangement joins TRBV9 to TRBJ2-7, with 9 bases lining up with TRBD1. Germline CDR1 reads SGDLS; CDR2 reads YYNGEE. This CDR3 has 16 residues. The V and J ends lost 4 bases and 6 bases, in that order; junction bases with no gene match: 14. The CDR3 DNA reads as TGTGCCAGCAGCCCACAGGGGGGACAGGGAGGAAGCGAGCAGTACTTC. Its protein product is CASSPQGGQGGSEQYF.

The rearrangement joins TRBV6-1 to TRBJ2-5; no definite D call. Judging by the DNA end, TRBJ2-7 fits better; the J call may be wrong. Germline V gives CDR1 MNHNS, CDR2 SASEGT. The CDR3 consists of 13 residues. This CDR3 reads CASRGWQSYEQYF. CDR3 sequence (DNA): TGTGCCAGCAGAGGGTGGCAGTCCTACGAGCAGTACTTC.

The count of this clone is one. The genes are TRBV11-2 and TRBJ2-3; 9 positions agree with TRBD1. This CDR3 contains 15 residues. Germline CDR1 SGHAT, CDR2 FQNNGV. V was pared by 1 base and J by 4 bases, with 3 bases of the junction left unmatched. For the CDR3, the DNA is TGTGCCAGCAGCTTAGGACAGGGGGGCGCAGATACGCAGTATTTT. As protein: CASSLGQGGADTQYF.

V usage is TRBV7-8 and J usage is TRBJ1-1, with 7 bases identical to TRBD1. The germline V gene has CDR1 SGHVS and CDR2 FQNEAQ. The V and J ends lost 5 bases and 5 bases, in that order; junction bases with no gene match: 5. The CDR3 is 13 amino acids. CDR3 region: CASSTGTETEAFF. The CDR3 nucleotides read TGTGCCAGCAGCACCGGGACAGAAACTGAAGCTTTCTTT.

The CDR3 region has the DNA TGTGCCAGCAGCCGAACAGGGTCATCGGCCTACAATGAGCAGTTCTTC. Amino acids: CASSRTGSSAYNEQFF. The chain uses TRBV11-3 and TRBJ2-1; tentatively, D is TRBD1 (6 bases). The CDR3 runs to 16 residues. V shed 5 bases and J shed 2 bases, with 16 bases lying between them. Per germline, CDR1 SGHNT and CDR2 YENEEA.

The chain couples TRBV28 to TRBJ1-2; TRBD1 matches 7 bases. CDR3 length equals 14 residues. The germline V gene has CDR1 MDHEN and CDR2 SYDVKM. Losses at the gene ends were 4 bases for V and 8 bases for J; bases not matched to a gene: 10. The CDR3 bases are TGTGCCAGCAGTTCTAGACAGGGCGATGGCGGCTACACCTTC. Residues: CASSSRQGDGGYTF.

V usage is TRBV28 and J usage is TRBJ2-3; TRBD1 or TRBD2 may be the D gene (5 bases each). V lost 4 bases and J lost 10, with 12 bases in between. The germline CDR1 and CDR2 sequences are MDHEN and SYDVKM. This CDR3 has 12 residues. This CDR3 is CASSSIRGPQYF. The DNA of the CDR3 is TGTGCCAGCAGTTCCATTAGGGGACCGCAGTATTTT.

The chain uses TRBV18 and TRBJ1-5, with D perhaps TRBD1 (5 bases). The germline V and J ends were trimmed by 2 bases and 4 bases, with 15 bases remaining between them. The germline V gene has CDR1 KGHSH and CDR2 LQKENI. The CDR3 spans 16 residues. The DNA for the CDR3 is TGTGCCAGCTCACCAACGGGACGGGAAGCTAATCAGCCCCAGCATTTT. This gives the protein CASSPTGREANQPQHF.

The chain recombines TRBV5-1 with TRBJ2-3; 7 bases agree with TRBD1. This CDR3 spans 15 amino acids. CDR1 SGHRS and CDR2 YFSETQ come from the germline V gene. The ends lost 4 bases at V and 1 base at J; junction bases unmatched: 6. CDR3 bases: TGCGCCAGCAGCCGTAGACAGGGTGGCACAGATACGCAGTATTTT. Encoded protein: CASSRRQGGTDTQYF.